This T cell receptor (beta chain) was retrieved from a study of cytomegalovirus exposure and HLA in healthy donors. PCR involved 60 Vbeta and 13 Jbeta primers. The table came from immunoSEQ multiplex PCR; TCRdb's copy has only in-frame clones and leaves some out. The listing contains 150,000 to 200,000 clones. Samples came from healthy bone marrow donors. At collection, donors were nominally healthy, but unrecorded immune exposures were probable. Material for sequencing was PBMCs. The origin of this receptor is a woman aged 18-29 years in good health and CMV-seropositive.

This CDR3 reads CASSLPGTSPTDTQYF. The CDR3 DNA is TGTGCCAGCAGTCTCCCGGGGACTAGTCCCACAGATACGCAGTATTTT. The chain is built from TRBV7-9 and TRBJ2-3, with TRBD2 identical over 8 bases. V shed 6 bases, J shed 2 bases, and the junction held 10 bases outside the gene matches. The CDR3 sequence is 16 residues long. Germline V lookup: CDR1 SEHNR, CDR2 FQNEAQ (reference sequence).